This T cell receptor (beta chain) was recovered during a study of cytomegalovirus exposure and HLA in healthy donors. In regard to this clone: Its cognate antigen is unknown.

The primer mix had 60 Vbeta and 13 Jbeta primers. Assay: immunoSEQ multiplex PCR; the TCRdb copy retains only in-frame clones and omits some. The sample consists of more than 85,000 clones, around three quarters of them appearing once. CDR1 is MGHRA, CDR2 YSYEKL, per germline. V was pared by 9 bases and J by 5 bases, with 19 bases between. The CDR3 totals 15 residues. Overall study results and limits: In a later analysis, a genetic analysis reported fewer productive-TCR N-insertions in an Asian-associated ancestry cluster than the cohort average.

At the time of sampling, donors were nominally healthy, though unrecorded immune exposures were likely. The chain has TRBV4-1 and TRBJ2-2; D is perhaps TRBD1 (5 bases). Sequencing was done on a sample of PBMCs. The receptor was isolated from a male donor in good health and CMV-seropositive. CDR3 sequence reads: CASTTVGGSTGELFF. DNA of the CDR3: TGCGCCAGTACGACAGTAGGCGGATCAACCGGGGAGCTGTTTTTT.